This T cell receptor (beta chain) was obtained from a study of T cell responses to AZD1222 COVID-19 vaccine. Generated by immunoSEQ multiplex PCR, the TCRdb table keeps only in-frame clones and is missing some. The sample has over 60,000 clones; more than 75% are singletons. Remarks on this clone: Its antigen remains unidentified.

This CDR3 contains 15 residues. Per the germline V gene, CDR1 is KGHSH and CDR2 is LQKENI. Unmatched junction bases numbered 3, after V lost 6 bases and J lost 0 bases. Findings and caveats of the study: Donors were mostly white British, more females; clonal diversity possibly underestimated. Targets within unmutated variant regions were reportedly found for nearly half of spike-specific TCRs.

V and J are TRBV18 and TRBJ1-4, with TRBD1 matching 8 bases. The sequence was obtained from an adult in good health. The sequencing used peripheral blood, collected on day 0 of AZD1222 vaccination. The DNA of the CDR3 is TGTGCCAGCTCCCCGACAGGGGCAACTAATGAAAAACTGTTTTTT. Its protein product is CASSPTGATNEKLFF.